The 16 T cell receptor beta chains below come from one sample, sequenced in a study of cytomegalovirus exposure and HLA in healthy donors (dated by TCRdb to the late 2010s). Libraries were prepared through the immunoSEQ multiplex PCR assay. The multiplex PCR relied on a mix of 60 forward primers for TCR Vbeta segments and 13 reverse primers for TCR Jbeta segments. Entries here come from immuneACCESS through TCRdb and include only in-frame sequences with V and J called. Some clones fail to appear in such tables; in the studies checked, an unresolved V gene covers under half of the shortfall, and the cause of the remainder is unknown. The sample table holds around 150,000 clones, of which roughly 80% were seen once. Roughly 2% of the sample is in the top ten clones. The material sequenced was PBMCs. The receptors stem from a female donor in good health and CMV-seronegative.

This rearrangement joins TRBV19 to TRBJ1-5, with 7 bases fitting TRBD1. Per germline, CDR1 LNHDA and CDR2 SQIVND (reference sequence). The CDR3 spans 14 residues. V shed 5 bases, J shed 3 bases, and the junction held 4 bases outside the gene matches. In DNA form, the CDR3 reads TGTGCCAGTAGTCCCGGGACAGTCAATCAGCCCCAGCATTTT. Translation gives CASSPGTVNQPQHF.

This clone was seen once. The rearrangement uses TRBV2 and TRBJ1-2, with 7 bases lining up with TRBD1. The CDR3 extends over 16 amino acids. The V gene's germline CDR1 is SNHLY and CDR2 FYNNEI. With V trimmed by 8 bases and J by 0 bases, 12 bases remained unmatched. CDR3 protein: CASGDPGQAANYGYTF. For the CDR3, the DNA is TGTGCCAGCGGGGATCCTGGACAGGCCGCTAACTATGGCTACACCTTC. The full variable domain, with the rest looked up from reference TRBV2 and TRBJ1-2, is EPEVTQTPSHQVTQMGQEVILRCVPISNHLYFYWYRQILGQKVEFLVSFYNNEISEKSEIFDDQFSVERPDGSNFTLKIRSTKLEDSAMYFCASGDPGQAANYGYTFGSGTRLTVV.

V usage is TRBV6-1 and J usage is TRBJ2-7; 11 bases are shared with TRBD1. The J segment lost 3 bases and the V segment lost 0 bases, leaving 4 bases of the junction unmatched. Germline lookup yields CDR1 MNHNS and CDR2 SASEGT. CDR3 length: 16 amino acids. The CDR3 loop is CASSEASGQGVYEQYF. DNA for the CDR3: TGTGCCAGCAGTGAAGCTTCGGGACAGGGGGTCTACGAGCAGTACTTC.

The V call is TRBV11-2, the J call TRBJ1-1, with 7 bases identical to TRBD1. The CDR3 has 12 amino acids. J was trimmed by 11 bases and V by 1 base; bases with no gene match: 4. In germline, CDR1 is SGHAT, CDR2 FQNNGV. In nucleotides, the CDR3 is TGTGCCAGCAGCTTAGTGGGACAGAGGGCTTTCTTT. It yields the protein CASSLVGQRAFF.

This sequence joins TRBV6-5 and TRBJ1-4; 8 bases fit TRBD1. This CDR3 comprises 14 residues. With V trimmed by 5 bases and J by 7 bases, 6 bases remained unmatched. Per germline, CDR1 MNHEY and CDR2 SVGAGI. The DNA of the CDR3 is TGTGCCAGCAGTAACAGGGGGAGATCTGAAAAACTGTTTTTT. It translates to CASSNRGRSEKLFF.

The V and J genes are TRBV5-4 and TRBJ1-2; no firm D call. Germline CDR1 is SGHNT and CDR2 is YYREEE (reference sequence). V shed 0 bases and J shed 1 base, with 4 bases lying between them. The CDR3 runs to 13 residues. Written as DNA, the CDR3 is TGTGCCAGCAGCTTGGCGGTTAACTATGGCTACACCTTC. This gives the protein CASSLAVNYGYTF.

CDR3 DNA: TGTGCCAGCAGTTCCATCCGGGGGGGCACAGATACGCAGTATTTT. Translated, it gives CASSSIRGGTDTQYF. This chain uses TRBV2 with TRBJ2-3; 7 bases are a match to TRBD2. Germline trimming cut 5 bases from V and 1 base from J; bases unmatched to any gene: 6. The germline V gene has CDR1 SNHLY and CDR2 FYNNEI. CDR3 length equals 15 residues.

The rearrangement joins TRBV5-1 to TRBJ2-1, with D maybe TRBD1 (5 bases). Germline lookup yields CDR1 SGHRS and CDR2 YFSETQ. The CDR3 totals 16 residues. V was pared by 2 bases and J by 4 bases, with 16 bases between. Here the CDR3 reads CASSFNIGAEYNEQFF. Written as DNA, the CDR3 is TGCGCCAGCAGCTTTAACATAGGGGCGGAATACAATGAGCAGTTCTTC.

The chain uses TRBV2 and TRBJ1-5; 7 bases match TRBD1. V was pared by 10 bases and J by 6 bases, with 18 bases of the junction left unmatched. CDR3 length: 16 amino acids. Germline values: CDR1 SNHLY, CDR2 FYNNEI. CDR3 nucleotides: TGTGCCACCGGCGATCCCCGACAGGGAGAGGGTCAGCCCCAGCATTTT. Translated: CATGDPRQGEGQPQHF.

The chain combines TRBV27 with TRBJ1-2, with D tentatively TRBD1 (5 bases). This CDR3 spans 16 amino acids. Between the trimmed V and J ends, which lost 4 bases and 7 bases, there was a span of 22 bases. The germline CDR1 and CDR2 sequences are MNHEY and SMNVEV (reference sequence). The CDR3 DNA sequence: TGTGCCAGCAGTTCCCACGGGGCGGGGGACTACTCTGGCTACACCTTC. This translates into CASSSHGAGDYSGYTF.

The chain joins TRBV5-1 to TRBJ1-6; no firm D call. CDR3 length: 14 residues. The V end lost 0 bases, the J end lost 7 bases, and 8 bases lay between the germline ends. Germline loops: CDR1 SGHRS, CDR2 YFSETQ. The CDR3 DNA reads TGCGCCAGCAGCTTGGTTTCAGGAAATTCACCCCTCCACTTT. Its protein is CASSLVSGNSPLHF.

The chain is built from TRBV5-4 and TRBJ2-7; TRBD1 is a possible D gene (5 bases). CDR1 SGHNT and CDR2 YYREEE come from the germline V gene (reference sequence). The CDR3 covers 14 residues. The germline V and J ends were trimmed by 0 bases and 0 bases, with 7 bases remaining between them. CDR3 in DNA: TGTGCCAGCAGCTTGGAACAGGCCTCCTACGAGCAGTACTTC. This codes for CASSLEQASYEQYF.

The chain has TRBV6-5 and TRBJ2-7, with D possibly being TRBD2 (6 bases). This CDR3 contains 13 residues. Trimming left V 6 bases short and J 6 bases short, with 15 bases between. The V gene's germline CDR1 is MNHEY and CDR2 SVGAGI. Here the CDR3 reads CASSPGLRGEQYF. The DNA for the CDR3 is TGTGCCAGCAGCCCGGGACTCCGCGGCGAGCAGTACTTC.

Concerning this clone: The junction departs from the called germline gene at one end, perhaps through a read error. The chain combines TRBV6-1 with TRBJ1-6, with 8 nucleotides matching TRBD1. The CDR3 loop spans 15 amino acids. CDR1 and CDR2 from the germline V gene are MNHNS and SASEGT. CDR3 nucleotide sequence: TGTGCCAGCAGTGAAGTAACAGGGGGACGTTCACCCCCCCACTTT. Encoded protein: CASSEVTGGRSPPHF.

This clone has just one count. This chain joins TRBV10-3 and TRBJ2-1; 14 bases agree with TRBD2. This CDR3 has 16 residues. The germline CDR1 and CDR2 sequences are ENHRY and SYGVKD. The V segment lost 7 bases and the J segment 6 bases; nucleotides outside the gene matches: 8. The CDR3 spells CAIKGTSGRFANEQFF. The CDR3 DNA is TGTGCCATCAAAGGGACTAGCGGGAGATTCGCCAATGAGCAGTTCTTC.

This clone was detected a few times. J is TRBJ2-7 and V is TRBV5-6, with 9 nucleotides matching TRBD1. CDR1 is SGHDT and CDR2 is YYEEEE in the germline V gene. Trimming removed 3 bases from V and 1 base from J; junction bases left unmatched: 5. This CDR3 contains 15 residues. CDR3 nucleotides: TGTGCCAGCAGCTCCGGGACAGGGTATTCCTACGAGCAGTACTTC. Encoded protein: CASSSGTGYSYEQYF.